This T cell receptor (beta chain) was retrieved from a study of molecular identifiers for immune sequencing clone quantification. General study results and limits: Naive cells had under 1% of molecules in clones above 20 RNA copies, effectors over 99%.

Library preparation followed earlier protocols using designated TCR primers. TCRdb redid the calling of the PCR reads with MiXCR, one entry per CDR3 protein. Among 490,000 or so distinct CDR3 sequences listed, roughly 26% were seen once. This clonotype was seen at least ten times. The antigen is unknown. The CDR3 consists of 14 residues. Germline V gene lookup returns CDR1 SGHAT and CDR2 FQNNGV. V was trimmed by 4 bases and J by 1 base, leaving 10 bases between them. This receptor was taken from a human donor in good health. Some libraries in this study had Jurkat cell RNA spiked in. V gene TRBV11-2 combines with J gene TRBJ2-5; D may correspond to TRBD1 or TRBD2 (6 bases each). The material sequenced was naive CD8+ T cells from blood, with Jurkat cell RNA spiked in. Subset reported: FACS-sorted CD8+CD4-CCR7+CD45RA+ naive T cells. Here the CDR3 reads CASSSQGGQETQYF. DNA of the CDR3: TGTGCCAGCAGCTCACAGGGAGGCCAAGAGACCCAGTACTTC.